A selection of T cell receptor beta chains follows, all from one sample in a study of read filtering for tumor transcriptome and immune sequencing. MiXCR was run by TCRdb on the reads, yielding one entry per CDR3 protein. This table holds tens of thousands of distinct CDR3 sequences, roughly 14% found once. The sequenced material came from a population of CD138-negative cells sorted from bone marrow. The source is a donor at least 40 years old with multiple myeloma. The CDR3 runs from the conserved cysteine through the conserved F or W. A D gene is named only where the DNA matches it firmly. Size is omitted from some rows. Given values are once, few, many or a class for expanded clones.

clone_size d_call j_call v_call cdr3_aa cdr3_nt
- - TRBJ2-7 TRBV7-9 CASTLQGTSYEQYF TGTGCCAGCACCCTACAGGGGACTTCCTACGAGCAGTACTTC
many TRBD2 TRBJ2-1 TRBV29-1 CSGGTSGYNEQFF TGCAGCGGGGGGACTAGCGGCTACAATGAGCAGTTCTTC
many TRBD1 TRBJ2-1 TRBV27 CASSLSGGSGQGNEQFF TGTGCCAGCAGTTTATCCGGCGGGTCTGGACAGGGTAATGAGCAGTTCTTC
- - TRBJ1-1 TRBV19 CASSIWGSDTEAFF TGTGCCAGTAGTATATGGGGGTCGGACACTGAAGCTTTCTTT
many - TRBJ1-4 TRBV15 CATSRDLVTNEKLFF TGTGCCACCAGCAGGGATCTTGTAACTAATGAAAAACTGTTTTTT
many - TRBJ1-5 TRBV9 CASSPSAFGNQPQHF TGTGCCAGCAGCCCCAGTGCATTTGGTAATCAGCCCCAGCATTTT
many TRBD2 TRBJ2-1 TRBV12-5 CASGKGASGDNEQFF TGTGCTAGTGGCAAAGGGGCTAGCGGAGATAATGAGCAGTTCTTC
many - TRBJ2-1 TRBV29-1 CSVWGGNEQFF TGCAGCGTTTGGGGTGGCAATGAGCAGTTCTTC
few TRBD1 TRBJ2-5 TRBV5-1 CASSPGTGAGETQYF TGCGCCAGCAGCCCCGGGACAGGGGCAGGGGAGACCCAGTACTTC
- - TRBJ1-2 TRBV7-9 CASSLSGEFNYGYTF TGTGCCAGCAGCTTAAGTGGGGAGTTTAACTATGGCTACACCTTC
many - TRBJ2-5 TRBV5-1 CASSQIVSETQYF TGCGCCAGCAGTCAGATAGTAAGCGAGACCCAGTACTTC